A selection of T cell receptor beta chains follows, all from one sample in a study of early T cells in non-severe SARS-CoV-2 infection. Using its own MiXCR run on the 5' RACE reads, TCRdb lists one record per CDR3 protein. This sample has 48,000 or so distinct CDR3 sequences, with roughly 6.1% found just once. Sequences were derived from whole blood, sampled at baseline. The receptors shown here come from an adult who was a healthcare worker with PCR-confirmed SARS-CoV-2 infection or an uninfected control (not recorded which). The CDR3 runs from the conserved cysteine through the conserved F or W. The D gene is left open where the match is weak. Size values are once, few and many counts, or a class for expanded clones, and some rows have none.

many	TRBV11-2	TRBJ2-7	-	CASSPIGSTLGSYEQYF	TGTGCCAGCAGCCCCATTGGGTCCACGTTAGGTTCCTACGAGCAGTACTTC
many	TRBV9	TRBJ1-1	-	CASSVRWGTEAFF	TGTGCCAGCAGCGTCCGCTGGGGCACTGAAGCTTTCTTT
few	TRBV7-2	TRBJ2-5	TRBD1	CASSLGQAATQYF	TGTGCCAGCAGCTTGGGACAGGCGGCGACCCAGTACTTC
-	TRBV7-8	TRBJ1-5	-	CASSLDGTAASNQPQHF	TGTGCCAGCAGCTTAGACGGGACCGCGGCTAGCAATCAGCCCCAGCATTTT
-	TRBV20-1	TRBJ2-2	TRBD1	CSATDRGTGELFF	TGCAGTGCGACCGACAGGGGTACCGGGGAGCTGTTTTTT
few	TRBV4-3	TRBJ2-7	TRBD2	CASSQERLAGARSYEQYF	TGCGCCAGCAGCCAAGAGAGACTAGCGGGAGCCCGATCCTACGAGCAGTACTTC
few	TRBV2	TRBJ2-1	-	CASSEALLRGADNEQFF	TGTGCCAGCAGTGAAGCGCTTCTCAGGGGCGCCGACAATGAGCAGTTCTTC
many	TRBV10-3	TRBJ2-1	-	CAISEEDYWAYNEQFF	TGTGCCATCAGTGAGGAAGATTATTGGGCCTACAATGAGCAGTTCTTC
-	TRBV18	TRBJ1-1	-	CASSPLSGNTEAFF	TGTGCCAGCTCACCCCTCTCGGGTAACACTGAAGCTTTCTTT
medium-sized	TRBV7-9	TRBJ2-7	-	CASSLAGTAYEQYF	TGTGCCAGCAGCTTAGCAGGGACGGCCTACGAGCAGTACTTC
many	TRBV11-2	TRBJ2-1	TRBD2	CASSRGTSGRLTTYNEQFF	TGTGCCAGCAGCCGAGGGACTAGCGGGAGGCTGACGACCTACAATGAGCAGTTCTTC
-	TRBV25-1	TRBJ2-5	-	CASNYGLQETQYF	TGTGCCAGCAATTATGGTCTCCAAGAGACCCAGTACTTC
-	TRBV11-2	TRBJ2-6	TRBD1	CASSPLGTGSSGANVLTF	TGTGCCAGCAGCCCCTTAGGGACAGGGTCGTCGGGGGCCAACGTCCTGACTTTC
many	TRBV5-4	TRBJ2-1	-	CASSLAGGNEQFF	TGTGCCAGCAGCTTGGCCGGGGGCAATGAGCAGTTCTTC
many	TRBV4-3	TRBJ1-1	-	CASSQDRGGTEAFF	TGCGCCAGCAGCCAAGATCGCGGAGGCACTGAAGCTTTCTTT
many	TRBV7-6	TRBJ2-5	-	CASSPPGPRTQYF	TGTGCCAGCAGCCCACCCGGTCCTAGGACCCAGTACTTC
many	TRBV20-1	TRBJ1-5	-	CSARIQGFSNQPQHF	TGCAGTGCTAGAATTCAGGGCTTTAGCAATCAGCCCCAGCATTTT
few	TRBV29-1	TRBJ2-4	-	CSAATINNIQYF	TGCAGCGCCGCAACTATAAACAACATTCAGTACTTC
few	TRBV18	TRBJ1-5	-	CASSPGGRDQPQHF	TGTGCCAGCTCACCCGGGGGAAGGGATCAGCCCCAGCATTTT
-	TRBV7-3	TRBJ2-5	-	CASSRRPPETQYF	TGTGCCAGCAGTCGAAGGCCTCCAGAGACCCAGTACTTC
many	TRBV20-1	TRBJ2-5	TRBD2	CSATILAGTQETQYF	TGCAGTGCTACCATCTTAGCGGGAACACAAGAGACCCAGTACTTC
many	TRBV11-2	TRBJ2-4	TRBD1	CASSFRTGLAKNIQYF	TGTGCCAGCAGCTTCAGGACAGGGTTAGCCAAAAACATTCAGTACTTC
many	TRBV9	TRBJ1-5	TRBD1	CASSVAGQRNQPQHF	TGTGCCAGCAGCGTAGCGGGACAGAGAAATCAGCCCCAGCATTTT
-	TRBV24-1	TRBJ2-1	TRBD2	CATSDASGTYNEQFF	TGTGCCACCAGTGATGCTAGCGGAACCTACAATGAGCAGTTCTTC
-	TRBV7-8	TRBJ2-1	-	CASSLGSAPYNEQFF	TGTGCCAGCAGCTTAGGGTCGGCTCCCTACAATGAGCAGTTCTTC
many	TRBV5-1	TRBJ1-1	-	CASSLNGGPNTEAFF	TGCGCCAGCAGCTTGAATGGGGGTCCCAACACTGAAGCTTTCTTT
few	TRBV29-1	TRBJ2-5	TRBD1	CSGTGDVQETQYF	TGCAGCGGGACAGGGGACGTTCAAGAGACCCAGTACTTC
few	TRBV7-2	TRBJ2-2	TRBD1	CASSPPGTGGFGELFF	TGTGCCAGCAGCCCCCCTGGGACAGGGGGATTCGGGGAGCTGTTTTTT
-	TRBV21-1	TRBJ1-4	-	CASSKDREKLFF	TGTGCCAGCAGCAAAGACAGGGAAAAACTGTTTTTT
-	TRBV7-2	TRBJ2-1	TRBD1	CASRTGTGGYNEQFF	TGTGCCAGCAGGACCGGGACAGGGGGGTACAATGAGCAGTTCTTC
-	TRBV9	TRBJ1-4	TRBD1	CASSADRGTGKLFF	TGTGCCAGCAGCGCGGACAGGGGAACCGGCAAACTGTTTTTT
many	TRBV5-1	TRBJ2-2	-	CASSPRQGTGELFF	TGCGCCAGCAGCCCGAGGCAGGGCACCGGGGAGCTGTTTTTT
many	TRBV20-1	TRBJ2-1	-	CSAPPGSERKNEQFF	TGCAGTGCTCCCCCGGGTAGCGAACGAAAGAATGAGCAGTTCTTC
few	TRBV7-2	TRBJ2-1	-	CASSSTGLVFEQFF	TGTGCCAGCAGCTCGACAGGACTAGTCTTTGAGCAGTTCTTC
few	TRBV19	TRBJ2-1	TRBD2	CASSIERGLAGKNEQFF	TGTGCCAGTAGTATAGAAAGGGGGCTAGCGGGGAAAAATGAGCAGTTCTTC
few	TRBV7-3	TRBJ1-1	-	CASSLYGGEAFF	TGTGCCAGCAGCCTTTATGGGGGAGAAGCTTTCTTT
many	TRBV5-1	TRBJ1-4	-	CASSLVGDEKLFF	TGCGCCAGCAGCTTGGTGGGGGATGAAAAACTGTTTTTT
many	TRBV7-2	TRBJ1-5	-	CASSLARGRVGNQPQHF	TGTGCCAGCAGCTTAGCTAGGGGCAGGGTTGGCAATCAGCCCCAGCATTTT
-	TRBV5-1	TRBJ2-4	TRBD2	CASSPEIAGRAKNIQYF	TGCGCCAGCAGCCCGGAAATAGCGGGAAGAGCCAAAAACATTCAGTACTTC
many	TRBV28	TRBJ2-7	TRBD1	CASSLDRGFDEQYF	TGTGCCAGCAGTTTAGACAGGGGGTTCGACGAGCAGTACTTC
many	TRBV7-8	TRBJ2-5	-	CASSLDLAGPHQETQYF	TGTGCCAGCAGCTTAGATCTGGCAGGCCCACATCAAGAGACCCAGTACTTC
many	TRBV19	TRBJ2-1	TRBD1	CASRSLLGQGFEQFF	TGTGCCAGTAGATCCCTTTTGGGACAGGGTTTTGAGCAGTTCTTC
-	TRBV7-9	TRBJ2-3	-	CASSFLPSDAGSTDTQYF	TGTGCCAGCAGCTTTTTACCCTCGGACGCGGGGAGCACAGATACGCAGTATTTT
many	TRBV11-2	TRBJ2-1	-	CASSPSSSYNEQFF	TGTGCCAGCAGCCCTTCCAGCTCCTACAATGAGCAGTTCTTC
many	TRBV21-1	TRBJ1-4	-	CASSKWRTGAVPTNEKLFF	TGTGCCAGCAGCAAATGGAGGACAGGGGCGGTGCCAACTAATGAAAAACTGTTTTTT
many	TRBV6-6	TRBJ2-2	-	CASTEVGGNTGELFF	TGTGCCAGCACCGAGGTCGGGGGAAACACCGGGGAGCTGTTTTTT
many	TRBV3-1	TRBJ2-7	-	CASSQSVSYEQYF	TGTGCCAGCAGCCAATCCGTCTCCTACGAGCAGTACTTC
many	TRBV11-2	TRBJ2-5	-	CASSLFAGLQETQYF	TGTGCCAGCAGCTTATTTGCGGGCCTCCAAGAGACCCAGTACTTC
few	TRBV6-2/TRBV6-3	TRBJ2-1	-	CAHARGINEQFF	TGTGCCCATGCAAGGGGAATCAATGAGCAGTTCTTC
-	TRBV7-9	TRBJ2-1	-	CASSRTDSYNEQFF	TGTGCCAGCAGTAGGACAGACTCCTACAATGAGCAGTTCTTC
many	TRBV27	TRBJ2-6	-	CASSTLTTLSGANVLTF	TGTGCCAGCAGTACCCTAACAACCCTCTCTGGGGCCAACGTCCTGACTTTC
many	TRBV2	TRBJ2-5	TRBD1	CASDRGLSKETQYF	TGTGCCAGCGACAGGGGTTTAAGCAAAGAGACCCAGTACTTC
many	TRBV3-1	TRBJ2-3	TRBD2	CASSHSGSTDTQYF	TGTGCCAGCAGCCATAGCGGGAGCACAGATACGCAGTATTTT
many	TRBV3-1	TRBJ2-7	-	CASSQDSGYEQYF	TGTGCCAGCAGCCAAGACTCGGGCTACGAGCAGTACTTC
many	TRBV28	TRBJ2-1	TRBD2	CASMTSGRHEQFF	TGTGCCAGCATGACTAGCGGGAGGCATGAGCAGTTCTTC
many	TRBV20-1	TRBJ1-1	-	CSARYRGAGTEAFF	TGCAGTGCTAGATACCGGGGGGCGGGGACTGAAGCTTTCTTT
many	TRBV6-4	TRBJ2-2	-	CASRQRMNTGELFF	TGTGCCAGCAGGCAGCGGATGAACACCGGGGAGCTGTTTTTT
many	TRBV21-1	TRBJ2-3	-	CARGLAGGEGEADTQYF	TGTGCCAGAGGACTAGCGGGAGGAGAGGGGGAAGCAGATACGCAGTATTTT
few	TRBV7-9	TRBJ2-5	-	CASSKDPQKTQYF	TGTGCCAGCAGCAAGGACCCTCAAAAGACCCAGTACTTC
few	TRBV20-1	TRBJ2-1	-	CSAAGTPINPSISSYNEQFF	TGCAGTGCGGCCGGGACTCCAATAAACCCGAGTATTAGCTCCTACAATGAGCAGTTCTTC